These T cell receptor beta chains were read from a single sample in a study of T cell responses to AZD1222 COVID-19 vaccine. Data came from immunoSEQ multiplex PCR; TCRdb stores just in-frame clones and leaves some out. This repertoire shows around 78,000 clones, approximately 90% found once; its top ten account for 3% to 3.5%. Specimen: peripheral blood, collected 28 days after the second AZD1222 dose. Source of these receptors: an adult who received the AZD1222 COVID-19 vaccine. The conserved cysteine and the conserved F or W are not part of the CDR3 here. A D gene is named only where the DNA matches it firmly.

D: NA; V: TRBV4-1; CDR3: ASRLVGQNTGELF
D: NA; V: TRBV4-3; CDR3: ASSQGMNTEAF
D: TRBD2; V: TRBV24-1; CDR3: ATGSSGERSYNEQF
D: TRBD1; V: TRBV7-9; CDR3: ASSPGQTTGELF
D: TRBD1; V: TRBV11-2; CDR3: ASSTRQGPDTQY
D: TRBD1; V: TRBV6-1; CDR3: ASSEERDRGYYYYGYT
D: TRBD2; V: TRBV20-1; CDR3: SASGRASGGEETQY
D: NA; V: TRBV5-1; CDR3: ASGEVSYEQY
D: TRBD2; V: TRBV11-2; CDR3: ASSLRLAGRGETQY
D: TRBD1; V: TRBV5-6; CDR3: AIGQGGTEAF
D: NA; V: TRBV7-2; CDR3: ASSFPAQETQY
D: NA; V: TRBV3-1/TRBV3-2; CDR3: ASLDRVGYGYT
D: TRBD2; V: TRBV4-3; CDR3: ASSQELLAGQNEQF
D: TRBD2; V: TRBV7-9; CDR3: ASSFTGTSDIQY
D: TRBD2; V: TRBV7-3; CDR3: ASSLLAGVFNEQF
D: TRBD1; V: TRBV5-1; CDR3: ASSPGDRRNQPQH
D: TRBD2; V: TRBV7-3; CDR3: ASSLGPLAEDVSYEQY
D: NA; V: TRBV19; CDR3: ASRGLTSTDTQY
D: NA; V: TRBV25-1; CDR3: ASSEWGSNQPQH
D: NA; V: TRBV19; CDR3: ASREGQANNSPLH
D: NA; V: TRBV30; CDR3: AWKGGTANTGELF
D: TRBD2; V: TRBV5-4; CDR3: ASSTTSGGASSYNEQF
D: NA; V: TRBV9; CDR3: ASSVSYREAETQY
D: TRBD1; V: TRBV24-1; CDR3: ATSADRGDYNEQF
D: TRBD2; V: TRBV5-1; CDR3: ASSSSGWETQY
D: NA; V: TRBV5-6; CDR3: ASNQGSTETQY
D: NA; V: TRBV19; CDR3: ASIGSRHQPQH
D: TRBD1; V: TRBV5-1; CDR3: ASSERTGAGNTIY
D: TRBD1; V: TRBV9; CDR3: ASSPDRVDTEAF
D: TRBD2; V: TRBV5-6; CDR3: ASSTKLAGIQETQY
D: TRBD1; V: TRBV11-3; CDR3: ASSSKTGSSYEQY
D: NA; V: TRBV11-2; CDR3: ASSLERTAPYEQY
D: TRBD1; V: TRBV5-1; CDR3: ASSRTGASANEKLF
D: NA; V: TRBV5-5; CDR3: ASRTRAGRVSTNEKLF
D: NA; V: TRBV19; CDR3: ASSITAGIGGYT
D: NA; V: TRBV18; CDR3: ASSPPTGNTEAF
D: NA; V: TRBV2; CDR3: ASSGRGQITDTQY
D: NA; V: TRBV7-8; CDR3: ASTRSEYQY
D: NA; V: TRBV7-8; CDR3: ASSPRPVRNEKLF
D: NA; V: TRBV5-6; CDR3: ASSLDSIRSPLH
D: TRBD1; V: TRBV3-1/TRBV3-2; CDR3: ASSPGTGSTEAF
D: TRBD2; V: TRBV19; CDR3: ASSLNPAAGGGWRETQY
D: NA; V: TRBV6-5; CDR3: ASSPGLDNSPLH
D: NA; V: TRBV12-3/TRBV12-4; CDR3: ASSLGHPGELF
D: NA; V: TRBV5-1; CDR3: ASSPGGGNNEQF
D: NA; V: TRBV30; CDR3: AWSSPGIGYEQY
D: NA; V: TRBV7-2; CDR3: ASSDGPGKREY
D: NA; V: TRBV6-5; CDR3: ASSYSPWGGREKLF